A selection of T cell receptor beta chains follows, all from one sample in a study of response to subunit inactivated influenza vaccine. One entry per CDR3 protein results from TCRdb running MiXCR on the RT-PCR reads. The sample contains 150,000 to 200,000 distinct CDR3 sequences, about 12% of which appear only once. The same sample was also used in a study of T cells expressing NK-cell markers.

The source was CD8+ T cells sorted from PBMCs, collected about 11 days after vaccination. The receptors were sampled from a man aged 50-60 years who received an inactivated influenza vaccine. CDR3s leave out the opening cysteine and the closing phenylalanine or tryptophan. Fields, in order: CDR3 protein, V gene, J gene.

CDR3 protein: ASEGQLYNEQF
V gene: TRBV7-9
J gene: TRBJ2-1

CDR3 protein: ASSVETSSTDTQY
V gene: TRBV5-6
J gene: TRBJ2-3

CDR3 protein: ASSFWQKQETQY
V gene: TRBV28
J gene: TRBJ2-5

CDR3 protein: ASSHGTDGRETQY
V gene: TRBV5-4
J gene: TRBJ2-5

CDR3 protein: ASSLGAGADEQY
V gene: TRBV28
J gene: TRBJ2-7

CDR3 protein: ATSRVGPSYGYT
V gene: TRBV15
J gene: TRBJ1-2

CDR3 protein: ASSYSDRGEQY
V gene: TRBV6-6
J gene: TRBJ2-7

CDR3 protein: ASSVGWDSYEQY
V gene: TRBV9
J gene: TRBJ2-7

CDR3 protein: ASSSPQGSTDTQY
V gene: TRBV5-1
J gene: TRBJ2-3

CDR3 protein: ASSPLAGQPQH
V gene: TRBV19
J gene: TRBJ1-5

CDR3 protein: ASSLGGNRKH
V gene: TRBV7-9
J gene: TRBJ1-5

CDR3 protein: SARLDRSYEQY
V gene: TRBV20-1
J gene: TRBJ2-7

CDR3 protein: ATSRDQAGGYNIEETQY
V gene: TRBV15
J gene: TRBJ2-5

CDR3 protein: ASSLAGGVGELF
V gene: TRBV28
J gene: TRBJ2-2

CDR3 protein: ATSRDQGDTYEQY
V gene: TRBV15
J gene: TRBJ2-7

CDR3 protein: ASSRDRIRNQPQH
V gene: TRBV12-3/TRBV12-4
J gene: TRBJ1-5

CDR3 protein: ASSYTGDPEQY
V gene: TRBV6-5
J gene: TRBJ2-7

CDR3 protein: ATSRGAVQGYT
V gene: TRBV15
J gene: TRBJ1-2

CDR3 protein: ASSLEGYLTETLGPYNEQF
V gene: TRBV11-2
J gene: TRBJ2-1

CDR3 protein: ASSIRLAGGPDTQY
V gene: TRBV27
J gene: TRBJ2-3

CDR3 protein: AISEAGGRGYYEQY
V gene: TRBV10-3
J gene: TRBJ2-7

CDR3 protein: ASSLETGRDGELF
V gene: TRBV28
J gene: TRBJ2-2

CDR3 protein: ASRVQGAGGYT
V gene: TRBV2
J gene: TRBJ1-2

CDR3 protein: ASSEKGISYEQY
V gene: TRBV10-2
J gene: TRBJ2-7

CDR3 protein: SVGGFPYEQY
V gene: TRBV29-1
J gene: TRBJ2-7

CDR3 protein: ASSFRAGDWSYNEQF
V gene: TRBV11-2
J gene: TRBJ2-1

CDR3 protein: ASSVSLRGSSYNEQF
V gene: TRBV9
J gene: TRBJ2-1

CDR3 protein: ASTGGSYEQY
V gene: TRBV28
J gene: TRBJ2-7

CDR3 protein: ASSQRTLIEQY
V gene: TRBV4-3
J gene: TRBJ2-7

CDR3 protein: ASSRSGASTDTQY
V gene: TRBV6-2/TRBV6-3
J gene: TRBJ2-3

CDR3 protein: ASSTSWAEQF
V gene: TRBV11-2
J gene: TRBJ2-1

CDR3 protein: ASSFGPGQGLYEQY
V gene: TRBV7-9
J gene: TRBJ2-7

CDR3 protein: ASSLSPSAPDTGELF
V gene: TRBV28
J gene: TRBJ2-2

CDR3 protein: ASSYTGTGGHGELF
V gene: TRBV4-1
J gene: TRBJ2-2

CDR3 protein: ASRDGHSGDEQF
V gene: TRBV7-9
J gene: TRBJ2-1

CDR3 protein: ASSQDSASYEQY
V gene: TRBV4-3
J gene: TRBJ2-7

CDR3 protein: ASSPGQPFETQY
V gene: TRBV5-1
J gene: TRBJ2-5

CDR3 protein: ATGGAPYGYT
V gene: TRBV2
J gene: TRBJ1-2

CDR3 protein: ASTSGGWNTGELF
V gene: TRBV6-1
J gene: TRBJ2-2

CDR3 protein: ASSQELNYGYT
V gene: TRBV4-1
J gene: TRBJ1-2

CDR3 protein: ASSDRTGGVNEQY
V gene: TRBV7-9
J gene: TRBJ2-7

CDR3 protein: ASSQRPRAGDYTGELF
V gene: TRBV4-2
J gene: TRBJ2-2

CDR3 protein: ASSPEEGHPYEQY
V gene: TRBV7-9
J gene: TRBJ2-7

CDR3 protein: ASRFYPGHLF
V gene: TRBV12-3/TRBV12-4
J gene: TRBJ2-7